This T cell receptor beta chain was captured by sequencing in a study of CD8 T cell repertoires and HIV-1 epitope variants. This clone occurred a few times. The antigen remains undetermined. Produced via immunoSEQ multiplex PCR; TCRdb's table is partial and in-frame only. Of about 5,500 clones detected, about three fifths appear once; the ten largest clones hold less than 45%. Per germline, CDR1 SNHLY and CDR2 FYNNEI. V lost 2 bases, J lost 1 base, and 7 bases stayed unmatched. This CDR3 comprises 17 residues. Sequences were obtained from cultured CD8+ T cells derived from PBMCs. The gene calls are TRBV2 and TRBJ2-1, with TRBD2 identical over 8 bases. This sequence originates from a male donor with HIV. CDR3 in DNA: TGTGCCAGCAGTGAACCCCGGGAGGGCCGATCCTACAATGAGCAGTTCTTC. This translates into CASSEPREGRSYNEQFF.